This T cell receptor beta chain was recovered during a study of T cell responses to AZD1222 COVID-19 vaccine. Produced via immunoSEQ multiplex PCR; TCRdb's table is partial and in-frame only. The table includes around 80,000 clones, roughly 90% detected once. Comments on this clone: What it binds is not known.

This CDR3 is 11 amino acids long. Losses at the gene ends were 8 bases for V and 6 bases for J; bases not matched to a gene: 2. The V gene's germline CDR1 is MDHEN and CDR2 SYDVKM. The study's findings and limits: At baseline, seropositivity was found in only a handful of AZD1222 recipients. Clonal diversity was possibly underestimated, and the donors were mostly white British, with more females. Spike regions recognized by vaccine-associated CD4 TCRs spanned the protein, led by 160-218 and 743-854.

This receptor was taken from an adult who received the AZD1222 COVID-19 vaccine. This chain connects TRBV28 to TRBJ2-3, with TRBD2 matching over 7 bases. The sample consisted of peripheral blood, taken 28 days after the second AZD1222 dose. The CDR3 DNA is TGTGCCAGCTGGGGGGGGGATACGCAGTATTTT. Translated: CASWGGDTQYF.